A single sample is the source of the 8 T cell receptor beta chains below, sequenced in a study of naive and memory T cell subsets. The library had UMIs added by 3' ligation of an oligonucleotide to TCR cDNA. Amplification of ligated cDNA took four PCR rounds with SP2 and nested alpha and beta constant primers. TCRdb re-called the 5' RACE reads through MiXCR, storing one row per CDR3 protein. Of roughly 62,000 distinct CDR3 sequences in the sample, 6% to 8.5% were seen once. The receptors come from a female donor in good health.

This clonotype came up a few times. J is TRBJ2-3 and V is TRBV6-2 or TRBV6-3; D gene unclear. This CDR3 is 13 amino acids long. The V end was cut by 2 bases, the J end by 4 bases, with 7 bases between. CDR1 MNHEY and CDR2 SVGEGT come from the germline V gene. CDR3: CASSYRLADTQYF. The CDR3 nucleotides are TGTGCCAGCAGTTACCGGCTGGCAGATACGCAGTATTTT.

A few counts support this clonotype. The genes are TRBV10-3 and TRBJ1-5, with D possibly being TRBD1 (6 bases). Germline-derived CDR1 and CDR2 are ENHRY and SYGVKD. There are 12 residues in the CDR3. V lost 5 bases to trimming and J lost 10 bases, with 12 bases between them. This CDR3 reads CAISTTGLPQHF. DNA of the CDR3: TGTGCCATCAGTACTACAGGGCTTCCCCAGCATTTT.

As to this clonotype: Mismatch with germline at one junction end may stem from a read error. The rearrangement links TRBV6-1 to TRBJ1-1; D is uncertain. Germline CDR1 reads MNHNS; CDR2 reads SASEGT. The CDR3 sequence is 13 residues long. CDR3 protein: CANSDYVGTEAFF. The CDR3 DNA sequence: TGTGCCAACAGTGACTACGTTGGAACTGAAGCTTTCTTT.

A few counts support this clonotype. This rearrangement joins TRBV20-1 to TRBJ1-2; D uncertain. CDR3 length equals 12 residues. Germline CDR1 and CDR2: DFQATT and SNEGSKA (reference sequence). V lost 3 bases and J 4 bases, leaving 9 bases between the germline ends. CDR3 amino acids: CSASRESYGYTF. In DNA, the CDR3 is TGCAGTGCTAGTCGGGAATCCTATGGCTACACCTTC.

This clonotype came up a few times. The CDR3 protein is CSASIDSSYQPQHF. The CDR3 nucleotides are TGCAGTGCTTCCATTGACAGTTCTTATCAGCCCCAGCATTTT. The rearrangement links TRBV20-1 to TRBJ1-5; D possibly corresponds to TRBD1 (5 bases). The CDR3 extends over 14 amino acids. Trimming shortened V by 5 bases and J by 5 bases, and 16 bases separated the two germline ends. Per germline, CDR1 DFQATT and CDR2 SNEGSKA (reference sequence).

V gene TRBV7-2 combines with J gene TRBJ2-1; TRBD2 aligns across 9 bases. The length of the CDR3 is 14 residues. CDR1 is SGHTA, CDR2 FQGNSA, per germline. Unmatched junction bases numbered 1, after V lost 3 bases and J lost 4 bases. The CDR3 DNA follows: TGTGCCAGCAGCTTTCTAGCGGGGTACAATGAGCAGTTCTTC. Translated, it gives CASSFLAGYNEQFF. Using reference TRBV7-2 and TRBJ2-1 for the parts outside the CDR3, the full variable domain is GAGVSQSPSNKVTEKGKDVELRCDPISGHTALYWYRQSLGQGLEFLIYFQGNSAPDKSGLPSDRFSAERTGGSVSTLTIQRTQQEDSAVYLCASSFLAGYNEQFFGPGTRLTVL.

This clonotype showed up many times. This chain joins TRBV6-5 and TRBJ1-5; D call uncertain. The CDR3 consists of 14 residues. The ends were cut back, 6 bases at V and 2 bases at J, with 11 bases in the middle. Looked up from germline, CDR1 is MNHEY and CDR2 is SVGAGI. The CDR3 region has the DNA TGTGCCAGCAGCCCAAGACACGGCAATCAGCCCCAGCATTTT. Translating gives CASSPRHGNQPQHF.

The table lists this clonotype with many counts. The chain has TRBV6-5 and TRBJ1-5, with 9 bases fitting TRBD1. V shed 6 bases and J 5 bases; nucleotides not matched to a gene: 2. There are 13 residues in the CDR3. Germline-derived CDR1 and CDR2 are MNHEY and SVGAGI. The CDR3 protein is CASSWDRDQPQHF. DNA of the CDR3: TGTGCCAGCAGCTGGGACAGGGATCAGCCCCAGCATTTT.